This T cell receptor beta chain was profiled in a study of T cells expressing NK-cell markers. The CDR3 is made up of 18 amino acids. The V gene's germline CDR1 is SGHDT and CDR2 YYEEEE. The authors generated TCR beta cDNA through 5'RACE template switching with UMIs. TCRdb reprocessed the 5' RACE reads and stores each CDR3 protein as one record, lacking DNA. The table lists about 460,000 distinct CDR3 sequences, with more than 1.4% in the top ten. The sample comprised blood T cells: a sorted CD56 or NKG2C T cell subset, CD4+ or CD8+ T cells, or bulk PBMC T cells (not recorded which). The V and J genes are TRBV5-6 and TRBJ2-1; TCRdb designates TRBD1, a call that cannot be tested without DNA. This TCR was recovered from a woman aged 50 to 60 in good health. CDR3 loop: CASSLANGGTSSYNEQFF.